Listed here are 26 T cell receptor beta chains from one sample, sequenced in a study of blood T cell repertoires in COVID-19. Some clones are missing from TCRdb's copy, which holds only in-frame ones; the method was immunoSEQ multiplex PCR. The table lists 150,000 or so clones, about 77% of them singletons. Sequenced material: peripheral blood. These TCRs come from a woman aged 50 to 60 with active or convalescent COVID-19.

The CDR3 spells CASSGDGGSADTQYF. In nucleotides, the CDR3 is TGTGCCAGCAGTGGAGACGGGGGGTCCGCAGATACGCAGTATTTT. This chain joins TRBV6-2 or TRBV6-3 and TRBJ2-3, with TRBD2 matching over 7 bases. Trimming cost V 5 bases and J 4 bases; bases outside gene matches: 9. The CDR3 has 15 residues. The germline V gene encodes CDR1 MNHEY and CDR2 SVGEGT.

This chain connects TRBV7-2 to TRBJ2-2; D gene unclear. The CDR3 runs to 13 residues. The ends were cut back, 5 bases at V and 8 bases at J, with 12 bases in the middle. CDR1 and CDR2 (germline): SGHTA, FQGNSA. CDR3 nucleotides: TGTGCCAGCAGCCCTATCGGTGAGGGGGAGCTGTTTTTT. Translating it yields CASSPIGEGELFF.

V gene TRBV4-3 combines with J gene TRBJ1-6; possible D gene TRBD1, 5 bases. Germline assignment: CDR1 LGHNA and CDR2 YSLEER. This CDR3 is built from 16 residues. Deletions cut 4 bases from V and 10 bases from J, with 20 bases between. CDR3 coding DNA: TGCGCCAGCAGCCCGACCGGCGGCAGGGTAGGATCACCCCTCCACTTT. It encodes CASSPTGGRVGSPLHF.

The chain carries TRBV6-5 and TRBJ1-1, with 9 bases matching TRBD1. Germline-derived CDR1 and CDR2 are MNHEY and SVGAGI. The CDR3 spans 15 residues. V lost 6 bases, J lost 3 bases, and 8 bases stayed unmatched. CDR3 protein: CASRPNRGHDTEAFF. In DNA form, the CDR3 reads TGTGCCAGCAGGCCAAACAGGGGGCACGACACTGAAGCTTTCTTT.

The CDR3 loop is CASSLGGGHSYEQYF. CDR3 nucleotide sequence: TGTGCCAGCAGCTTAGGAGGGGGACATTCCTACGAGCAGTACTTC. The rearrangement uses TRBV7-9 and TRBJ2-7, with a possible D match to TRBD1 (6 bases). This CDR3 has 15 residues. The V end was cut by 1 base, the J end by 1 base, with 11 bases between. Germline CDR1 SEHNR, CDR2 FQNEAQ (reference sequence).

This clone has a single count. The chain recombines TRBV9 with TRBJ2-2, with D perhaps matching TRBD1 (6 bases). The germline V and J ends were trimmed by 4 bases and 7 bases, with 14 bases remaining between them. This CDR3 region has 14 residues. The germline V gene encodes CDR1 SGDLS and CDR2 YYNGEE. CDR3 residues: CASSLGTRGGELFF. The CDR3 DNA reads TGTGCCAGCAGCCTCGGGACAAGGGGCGGGGAGCTGTTTTTT.

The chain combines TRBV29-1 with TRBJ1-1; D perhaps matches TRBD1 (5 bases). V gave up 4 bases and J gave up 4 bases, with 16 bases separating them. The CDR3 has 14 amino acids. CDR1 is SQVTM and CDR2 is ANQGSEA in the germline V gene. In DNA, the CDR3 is TGCAGCGTTGCGCCCGGGGGAAGAAGCACTGAAGCTTTCTTT. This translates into CSVAPGGRSTEAFF.

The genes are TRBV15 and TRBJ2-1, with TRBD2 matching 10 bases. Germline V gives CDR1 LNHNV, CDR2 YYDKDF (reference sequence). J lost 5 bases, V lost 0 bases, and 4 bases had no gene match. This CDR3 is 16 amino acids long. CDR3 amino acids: CATSREVAGGNNEQFF. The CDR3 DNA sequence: TGTGCCACCAGCAGAGAAGTAGCGGGAGGTAACAATGAGCAGTTCTTC.

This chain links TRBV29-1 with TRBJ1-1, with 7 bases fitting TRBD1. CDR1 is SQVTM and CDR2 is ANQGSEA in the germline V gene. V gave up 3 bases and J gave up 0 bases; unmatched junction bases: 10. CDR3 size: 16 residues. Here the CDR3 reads CSVETGQPPMNTEAFF. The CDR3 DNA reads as TGCAGCGTTGAGACGGGACAGCCACCCATGAACACTGAAGCTTTCTTT.

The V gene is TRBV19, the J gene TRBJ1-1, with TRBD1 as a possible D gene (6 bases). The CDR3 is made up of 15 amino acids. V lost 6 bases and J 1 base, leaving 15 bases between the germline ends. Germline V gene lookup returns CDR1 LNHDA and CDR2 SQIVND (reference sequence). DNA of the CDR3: TGTGCCAGTAGCACGCGGGGGCTTGGGAACACTGAAGCTTTCTTT. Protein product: CASSTRGLGNTEAFF.

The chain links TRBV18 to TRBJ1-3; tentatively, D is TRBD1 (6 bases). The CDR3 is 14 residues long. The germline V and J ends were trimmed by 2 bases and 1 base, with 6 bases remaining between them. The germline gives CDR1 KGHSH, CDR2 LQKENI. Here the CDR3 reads CASSPGTSGNTIYF. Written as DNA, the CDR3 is TGTGCCAGCTCACCAGGGACATCTGGAAACACCATATATTTT.

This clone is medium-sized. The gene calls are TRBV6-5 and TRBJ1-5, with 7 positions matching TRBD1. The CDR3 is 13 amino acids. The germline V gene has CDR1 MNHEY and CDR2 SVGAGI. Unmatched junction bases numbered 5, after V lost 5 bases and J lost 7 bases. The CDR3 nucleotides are TGTGCCAGCAGTCCACAGGGGTCGCAGCCCCAGCATTTT. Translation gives CASSPQGSQPQHF.

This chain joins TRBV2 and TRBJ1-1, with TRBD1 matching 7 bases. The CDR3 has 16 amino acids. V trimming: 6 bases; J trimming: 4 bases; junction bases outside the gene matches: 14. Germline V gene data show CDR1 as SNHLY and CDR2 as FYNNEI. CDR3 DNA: TGTGCCAGCAGCCCCAGACAGGGCGGTCGGATCACTGAAGCTTTCTTT. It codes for CASSPRQGGRITEAFF.

CDR3 DNA sequence: TGTGCCAGCAGCTTAGACACCCTGAGGGCTTTCTTT. Its protein product is CASSLDTLRAFF. The rearrangement joins TRBV7-2 to TRBJ1-1; D remains ambiguous. V lost 1 base to trimming and J lost 11 bases, with 11 bases between them. This CDR3 spans 12 amino acids. Germline V gene data show CDR1 as SGHTA and CDR2 as FQGNSA.

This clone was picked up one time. The DNA for the CDR3 is TGTGCCTGGAGCATCGGAGGGTTTAGCACTGAAGCTTTCTTT. It specifies CAWSIGGFSTEAFF. The chain recombines TRBV30 with TRBJ1-1; unclear D gene. CDR3 length equals 14 residues. The germline V gene encodes CDR1 GTSNPN and CDR2 SVGIG (reference sequence). Trimming stripped 3 bases from V and 4 bases from J, with 15 bases between. Full variable domain (missing parts from reference TRBV30 and TRBJ1-1): SQTIHQWPATLVQPVGSPLSLECTVEGTSNPNLYWYRQAAGRGLQLLFYSVGIGQISSEVPQNLSASRPQDRQFILSSKKLLLSDSGFYLCAWSIGGFSTEAFFGQGTRLTVV.

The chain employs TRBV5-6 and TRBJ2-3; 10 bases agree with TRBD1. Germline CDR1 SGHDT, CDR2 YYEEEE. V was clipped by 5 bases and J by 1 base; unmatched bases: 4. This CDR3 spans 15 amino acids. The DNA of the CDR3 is TGTGCCAGCAGGACGGACAGGGGGGGCACAGATACGCAGTATTTT. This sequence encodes CASRTDRGGTDTQYF. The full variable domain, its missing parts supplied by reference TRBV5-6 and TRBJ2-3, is DAGVTQSPTHLIKTRGQQVTLRCSPKSGHDTVSWYQQALGQGPQFIFQYYEEEERQRGNFPDRFSGHQFPNYSSELNVNALLLGDSALYLCASRTDRGGTDTQYFGPGTRLTVL.

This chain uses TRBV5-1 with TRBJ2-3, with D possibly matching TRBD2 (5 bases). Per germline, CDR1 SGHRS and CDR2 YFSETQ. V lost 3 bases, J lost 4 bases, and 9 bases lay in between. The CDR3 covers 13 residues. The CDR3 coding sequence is TGCGCCAGCAGCTCCGACGGGGCAGATACGCAGTATTTT. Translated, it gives CASSSDGADTQYF.

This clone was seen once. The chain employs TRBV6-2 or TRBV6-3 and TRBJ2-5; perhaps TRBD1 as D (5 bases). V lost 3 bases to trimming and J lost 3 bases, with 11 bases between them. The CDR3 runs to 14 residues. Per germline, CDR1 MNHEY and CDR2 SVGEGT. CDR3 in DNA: TGTGCCAGCAGTTATAGGGGCAGAGAAGAGACCCAGTACTTC. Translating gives CASSYRGREETQYF.

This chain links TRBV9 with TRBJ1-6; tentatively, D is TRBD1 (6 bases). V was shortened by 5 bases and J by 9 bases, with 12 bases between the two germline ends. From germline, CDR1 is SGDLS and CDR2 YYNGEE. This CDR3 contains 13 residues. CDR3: CASSEGGGSPLHF. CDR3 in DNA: TGTGCCAGCAGTGAGGGGGGGGGTTCACCCCTCCACTTT.

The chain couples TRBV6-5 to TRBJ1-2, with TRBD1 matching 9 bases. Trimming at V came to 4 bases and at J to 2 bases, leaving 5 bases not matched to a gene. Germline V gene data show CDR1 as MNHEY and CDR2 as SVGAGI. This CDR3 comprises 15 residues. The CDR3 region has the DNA TGTGCCAGCAGTTTAAAACAGGGGGCGAACTATGGCTACACCTTC. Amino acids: CASSLKQGANYGYTF.

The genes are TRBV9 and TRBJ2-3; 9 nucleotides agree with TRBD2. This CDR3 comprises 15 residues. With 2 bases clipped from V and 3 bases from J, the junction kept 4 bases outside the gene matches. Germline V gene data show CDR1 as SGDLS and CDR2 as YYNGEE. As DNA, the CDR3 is TGTGCCAGCAGCGTTAGCGGGAGCGAAACAGATACGCAGTATTTT. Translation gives CASSVSGSETDTQYF.

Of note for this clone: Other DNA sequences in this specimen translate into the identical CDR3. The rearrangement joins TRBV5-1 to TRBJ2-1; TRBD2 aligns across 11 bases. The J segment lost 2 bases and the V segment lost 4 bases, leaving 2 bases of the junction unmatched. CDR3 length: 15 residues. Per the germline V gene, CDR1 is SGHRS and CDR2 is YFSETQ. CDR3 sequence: CASSPLAGAYNEQFF. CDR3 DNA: TGCGCCAGCAGCCCACTAGCGGGGGCCTACAATGAGCAGTTCTTC.

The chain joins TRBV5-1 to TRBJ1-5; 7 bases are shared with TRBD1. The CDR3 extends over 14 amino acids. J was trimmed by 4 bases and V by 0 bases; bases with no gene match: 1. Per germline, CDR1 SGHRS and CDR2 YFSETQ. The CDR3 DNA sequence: TGCGCCAGCAGCTTGGCAGGGGGGAATCAGCCCCAGCATTTT. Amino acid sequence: CASSLAGGNQPQHF.

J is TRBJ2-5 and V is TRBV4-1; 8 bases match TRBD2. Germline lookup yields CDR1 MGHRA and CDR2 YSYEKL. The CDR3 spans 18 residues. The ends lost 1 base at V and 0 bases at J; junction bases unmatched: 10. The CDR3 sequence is CASSQGALAGLYQETQYF. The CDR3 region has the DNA TGCGCCAGCAGCCAAGGGGCCCTAGCGGGCCTATACCAAGAGACCCAGTACTTC.

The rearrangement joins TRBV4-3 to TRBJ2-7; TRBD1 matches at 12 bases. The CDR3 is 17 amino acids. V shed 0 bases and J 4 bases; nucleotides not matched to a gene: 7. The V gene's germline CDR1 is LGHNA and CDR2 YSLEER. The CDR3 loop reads CASSQEYWGQGAYEQYF. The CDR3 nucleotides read TGCGCCAGCAGCCAAGAATATTGGGGACAGGGGGCTTACGAGCAGTACTTC.

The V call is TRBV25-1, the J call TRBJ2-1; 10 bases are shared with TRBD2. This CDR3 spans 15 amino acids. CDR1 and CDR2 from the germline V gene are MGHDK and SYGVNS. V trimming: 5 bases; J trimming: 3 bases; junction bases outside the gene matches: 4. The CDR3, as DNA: TGTGCCAGCAGTCAAGCGGGGGGGGGCTACAATGAGCAGTTCTTC. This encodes CASSQAGGGYNEQFF.